The source of this T cell receptor beta chain is a study of graft-versus-host responses after intestinal transplantation. Study results and caveats: The authors found GvH clones in recipient marrow, some appearing first in ileum or blood. Across patients carrying graft-donor T cell macrochimerism, allografts held high graft-versus-host to host-versus-graft clonal ratios.

V shed 2 bases, J shed 2 bases, and the junction held 8 bases outside the gene matches. The CDR3 length is 16 residues. Looked up from germline, CDR1 is SNHLY and CDR2 is FYNNEI. Data came from immunoSEQ multiplex PCR; TCRdb stores just in-frame clones and leaves some out. The sample has 90,000 to 120,000 clones, 87% seen once; the top ten hold approximately 0.76%. With respect to this clone: The target antigen is unknown.

This TCR came from a human donor who was the organ donor for an intestinal transplant. This chain connects TRBV2 to TRBJ2-5; the match to TRBD2 covers 7 bases. This specimen was unstimulated CD4+ T cells sorted from spleen or lymph node cells, taken before transplant. CDR3 amino acids: CASSEWAAGLQETQYF. The CDR3 DNA reads as TGTGCCAGCAGTGAATGGGCAGCGGGGCTACAAGAGACCCAGTACTTC. The whole variable domain, filled in from reference TRBV2 and TRBJ2-5, reads EPEVTQTPSHQVTQMGQEVILRCVPISNHLYFYWYRQILGQKVEFLVSFYNNEISEKSEIFDDQFSVERPDGSNFTLKIRSTKLEDSAMYFCASSEWAAGLQETQYFGPGTRLLVL.